Here is one T cell receptor (beta chain) with its context. Its antigen is unknown. This sample stems from a study of T cell repertoires and leukemia-associated antigens. Across the study: Each sample gave roughly 3.3 to 5.0 million effective reads.

TCRdb processed the 5' RACE reads anew with MiXCR; each CDR3 protein has one entry. The data show 8,000 to 10,000 distinct CDR3 sequences, roughly 43% seen once. The CD3+ T cells first had an overnight rest without serum. Study-wide points: Whether expanded clones are antigen-specific and functional remains untested. V, J, VDJ and CDR3 counts did not differ significantly among groups.

This sequence originates from a female donor in good health. The sample taken for sequencing was CD3+ T cells sorted from blood and cultured.

Here the CDR3 reads CATSRLGNTGELFF. The CDR3 nucleotides read TGTGCCACCAGCCGCCTGGGGAACACCGGGGAGCTGTTTTTT. This chain links TRBV15 with TRBJ2-2; D not resolved. The ends were cut back, 5 bases at V and 1 base at J, with 8 bases in the middle. The CDR3 sequence is 14 residues long. Germline-derived CDR1 and CDR2 are LNHNV and YYDKDF (reference sequence).